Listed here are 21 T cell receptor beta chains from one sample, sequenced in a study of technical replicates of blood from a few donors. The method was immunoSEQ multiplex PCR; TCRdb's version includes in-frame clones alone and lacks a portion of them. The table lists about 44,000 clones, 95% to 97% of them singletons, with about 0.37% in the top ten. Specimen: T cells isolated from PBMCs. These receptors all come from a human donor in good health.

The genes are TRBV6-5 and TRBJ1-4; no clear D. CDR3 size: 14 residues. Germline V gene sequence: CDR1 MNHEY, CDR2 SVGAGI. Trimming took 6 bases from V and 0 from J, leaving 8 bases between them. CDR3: CASSRTATNEKLFF. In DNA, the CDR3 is TGTGCCAGCAGCCGTACAGCAACTAATGAAAAACTGTTTTTT.

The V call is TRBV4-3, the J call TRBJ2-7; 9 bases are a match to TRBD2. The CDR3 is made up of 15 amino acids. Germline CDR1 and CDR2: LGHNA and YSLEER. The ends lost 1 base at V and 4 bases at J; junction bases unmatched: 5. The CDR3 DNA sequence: TGCGCCAGCAGCCAAGTACCAAGCGGGGGGTACGAGCAGTACTTC. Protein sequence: CASSQVPSGGYEQYF.

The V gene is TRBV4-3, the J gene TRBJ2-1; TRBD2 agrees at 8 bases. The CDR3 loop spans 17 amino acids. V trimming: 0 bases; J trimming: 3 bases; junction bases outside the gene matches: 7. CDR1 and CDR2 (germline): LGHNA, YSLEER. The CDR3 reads CASSQDSSGKLYNEQFF. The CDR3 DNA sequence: TGCGCCAGCAGCCAAGATAGTAGCGGGAAACTCTACAATGAGCAGTTCTTC.

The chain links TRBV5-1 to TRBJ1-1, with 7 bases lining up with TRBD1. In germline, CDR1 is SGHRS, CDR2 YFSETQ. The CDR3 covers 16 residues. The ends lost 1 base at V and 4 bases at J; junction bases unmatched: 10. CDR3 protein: CASSLTDRAVGTEAFF. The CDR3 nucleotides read TGCGCCAGCAGCTTGACAGACAGGGCTGTGGGCACTGAAGCTTTCTTT.

The CDR3 DNA reads as TGTGCCAGCAGCCTGGACAGTTTTTCTCAGCCCCAGCATTTT. It codes for CASSLDSFSQPQHF. The genes are TRBV9 and TRBJ1-5, with D perhaps TRBD1 (6 bases). CDR1 and CDR2 from the germline V gene are SGDLS and YYNGEE. There are 14 residues in the CDR3. Between the trimmed V and J ends, which lost 4 bases and 6 bases, there was a span of 14 bases.

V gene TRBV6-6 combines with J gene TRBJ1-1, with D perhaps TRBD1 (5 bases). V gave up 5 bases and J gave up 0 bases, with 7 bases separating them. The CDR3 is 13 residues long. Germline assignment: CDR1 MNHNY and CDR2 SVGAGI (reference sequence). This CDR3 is CASSMTVNTEAFF. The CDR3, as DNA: TGTGCCAGCAGTATGACAGTGAACACTGAAGCTTTCTTT.

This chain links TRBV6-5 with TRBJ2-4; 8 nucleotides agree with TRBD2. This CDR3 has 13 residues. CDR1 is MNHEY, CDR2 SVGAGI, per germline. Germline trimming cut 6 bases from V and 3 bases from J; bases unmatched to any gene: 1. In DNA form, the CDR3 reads TGTGCCAGCAGCACTAGCGGCAAAAACATTCAGTACTTC. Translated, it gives CASSTSGKNIQYF.

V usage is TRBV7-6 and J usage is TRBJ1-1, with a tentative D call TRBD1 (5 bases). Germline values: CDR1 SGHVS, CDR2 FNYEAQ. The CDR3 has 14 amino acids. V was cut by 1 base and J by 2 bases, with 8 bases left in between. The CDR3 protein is CASSLEGRNTEAFF. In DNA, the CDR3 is TGTGCCAGCAGCTTAGAGGGGCGTAACACTGAAGCTTTCTTT.

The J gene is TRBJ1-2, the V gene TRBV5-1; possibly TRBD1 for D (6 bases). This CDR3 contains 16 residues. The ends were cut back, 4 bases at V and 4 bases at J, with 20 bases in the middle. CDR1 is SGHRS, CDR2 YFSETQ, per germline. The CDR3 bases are TGCGCCAGCAGCCACGGGGCCCTGGGCAGGGGCTATGGCTACACCTTC. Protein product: CASSHGALGRGYGYTF.

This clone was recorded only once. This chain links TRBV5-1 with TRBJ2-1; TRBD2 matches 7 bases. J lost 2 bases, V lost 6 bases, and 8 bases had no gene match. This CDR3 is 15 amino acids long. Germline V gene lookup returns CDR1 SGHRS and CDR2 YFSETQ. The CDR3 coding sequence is TGCGCCAGCACCGATTACGGGACTACCTACAATGAGCAGTTCTTC. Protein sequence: CASTDYGTTYNEQFF.

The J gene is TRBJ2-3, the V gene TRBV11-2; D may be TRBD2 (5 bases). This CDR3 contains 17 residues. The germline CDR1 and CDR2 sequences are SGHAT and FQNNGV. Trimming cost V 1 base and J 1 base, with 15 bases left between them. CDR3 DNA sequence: TGTGCCAGCAGCTTAGTGGTTCGGAGGCCGGGCACAGATACGCAGTATTTT. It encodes CASSLVVRRPGTDTQYF.

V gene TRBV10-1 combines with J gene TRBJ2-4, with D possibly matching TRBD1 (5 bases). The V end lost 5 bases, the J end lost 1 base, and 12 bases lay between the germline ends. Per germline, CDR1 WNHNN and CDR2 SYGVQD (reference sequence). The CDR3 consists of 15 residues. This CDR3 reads CASSSSRVAKNIQYF. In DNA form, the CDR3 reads TGCGCCAGCAGTTCGTCCAGGGTGGCCAAAAACATTCAGTACTTC.

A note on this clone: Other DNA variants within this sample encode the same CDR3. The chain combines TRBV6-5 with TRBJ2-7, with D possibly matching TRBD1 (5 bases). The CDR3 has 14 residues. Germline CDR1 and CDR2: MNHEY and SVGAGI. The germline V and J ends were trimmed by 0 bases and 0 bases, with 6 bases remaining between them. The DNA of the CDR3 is TGTGCCAGCAGTTACTCAGACAGCTCCTACGAGCAGTACTTC. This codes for CASSYSDSSYEQYF.

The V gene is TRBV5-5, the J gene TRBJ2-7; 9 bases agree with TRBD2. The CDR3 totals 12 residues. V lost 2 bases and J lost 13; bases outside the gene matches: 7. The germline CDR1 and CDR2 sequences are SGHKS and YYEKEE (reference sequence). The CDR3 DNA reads TGTGCCAGCAGCTTAAAAGCGGGAGGCCTTTACTTC. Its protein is CASSLKAGGLYF. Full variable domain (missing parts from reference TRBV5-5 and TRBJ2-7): DAGVTQSPTHLIKTRGQQVTLRCSPISGHKSVSWYQQVLGQGPQFIFQYYEKEERGRGNFPDRFSARQFPNYSSELNVNALLLGDSALYLCASSLKAGGLYFGPGTRLTVT.

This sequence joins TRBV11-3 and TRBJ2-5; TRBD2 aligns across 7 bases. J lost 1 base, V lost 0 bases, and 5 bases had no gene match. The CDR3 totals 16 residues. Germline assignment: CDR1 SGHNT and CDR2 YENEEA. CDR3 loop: CASSLDLAELQETQYF. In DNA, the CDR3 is TGTGCCAGCAGCTTAGACCTAGCGGAGCTCCAAGAGACCCAGTACTTC.

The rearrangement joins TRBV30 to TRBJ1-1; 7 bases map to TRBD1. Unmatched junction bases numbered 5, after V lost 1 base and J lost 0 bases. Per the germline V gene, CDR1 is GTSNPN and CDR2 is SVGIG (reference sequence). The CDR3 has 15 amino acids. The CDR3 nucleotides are TGTGCCTGGAGTGGCCTGACAGGGATGAACACTGAAGCTTTCTTT. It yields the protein CAWSGLTGMNTEAFF.

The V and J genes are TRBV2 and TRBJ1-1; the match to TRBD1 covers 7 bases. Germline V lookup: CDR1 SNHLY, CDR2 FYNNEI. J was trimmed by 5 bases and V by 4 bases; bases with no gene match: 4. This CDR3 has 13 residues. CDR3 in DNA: TGTGCCAGCAGTGGACAGGGAAGGACTGAAGCTTTCTTT. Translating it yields CASSGQGRTEAFF.

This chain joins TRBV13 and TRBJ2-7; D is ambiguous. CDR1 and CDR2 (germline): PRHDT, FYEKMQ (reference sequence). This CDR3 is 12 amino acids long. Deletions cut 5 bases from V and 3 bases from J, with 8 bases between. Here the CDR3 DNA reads TGTGCCAGCAGCCTATCCCTCTACGAGCAGTACTTC. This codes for CASSLSLYEQYF.

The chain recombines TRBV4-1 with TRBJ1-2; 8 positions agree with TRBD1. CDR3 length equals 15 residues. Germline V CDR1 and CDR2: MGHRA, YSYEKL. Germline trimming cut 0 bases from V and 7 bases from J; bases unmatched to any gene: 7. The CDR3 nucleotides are TGCGCCAGCAGCCAAGACCAGACAGGGGTTCTTGGCTACACCTTC. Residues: CASSQDQTGVLGYTF.

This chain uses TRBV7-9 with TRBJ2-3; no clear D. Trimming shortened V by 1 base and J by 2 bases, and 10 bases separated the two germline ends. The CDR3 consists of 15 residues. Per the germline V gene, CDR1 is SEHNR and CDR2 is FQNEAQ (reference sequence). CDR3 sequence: CASSLDQASTDTQYF. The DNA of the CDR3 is TGTGCCAGCAGCTTAGATCAGGCGTCCACAGATACGCAGTATTTT. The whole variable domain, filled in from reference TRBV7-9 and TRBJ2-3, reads DTGVSQNPRHKITKRGQNVTFRCDPISEHNRLYWYRQTLGQGPEFLTYFQNEAQLEKSRLLSDRFSAERPKGSFSTLEIQRTEQGDSAMYLCASSLDQASTDTQYFGPGTRLTVL.

CDR3 sequence reads: CASSSGQGLNQPQHF. In DNA, the CDR3 is TGTGCCAGCAGCTCGGGACAGGGCCTCAATCAGCCCCAGCATTTT. The chain joins TRBV28 to TRBJ1-5, with 9 bases fitting TRBD1. CDR3 length equals 15 residues. Losses at the gene ends were 6 bases for V and 3 bases for J; bases not matched to a gene: 6. Germline CDR1 MDHEN, CDR2 SYDVKM.